The T cell receptor beta chain under discussion was sequenced for a study of shared clonotypes between healthy human individuals. Study-wide findings and caveats: Relative to their counterparts shared across all four donors, non-shared clonotypes exhibited diminished generation probabilities. Sequencing depth was predicted to influence how clonotypes are shared among donors.

Deletions cut 0 bases from V and 2 bases from J, with 5 bases between. The CDR3 has 13 residues. CDR1 SGHNT and CDR2 YYREEE come from the germline V gene (reference sequence). Here immunoSEQ multiplex PCR was the method, and the copy in TCRdb shows in-frame clones only, minus some. The sample contains about 1 million clones, 60% to 80% of which appear only once. In this sample, this clone turned up many times. Its specificity is unknown. This sample includes further DNA sequences coding for the same CDR3. The chain joins TRBV5-4 to TRBJ2-5; no firm D call. The sequenced sample was memory CD4+ T cells sorted from blood. Subset indicated: CD45RA-negative fraction. This sequence originates from a man between 18 and 35 years old in good health. CDR3 nucleotide sequence: TGTGCCAGCAGCTTGGGATTACAAGAGACCCAGTACTTC. Translating it yields CASSLGLQETQYF.